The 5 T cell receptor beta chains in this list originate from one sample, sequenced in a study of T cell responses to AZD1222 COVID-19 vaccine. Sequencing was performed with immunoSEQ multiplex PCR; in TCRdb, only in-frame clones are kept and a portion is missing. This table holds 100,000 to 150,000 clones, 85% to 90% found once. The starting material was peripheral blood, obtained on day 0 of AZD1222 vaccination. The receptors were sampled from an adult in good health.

In DNA form, the CDR3 reads TGTGCCAGCAGCGCGGCCACAGGGGAGAATCAGCCCCAGCATTTT. Amino acids: CASSAATGENQPQHF. The chain employs TRBV7-9 and TRBJ1-5; 7 nucleotides line up with TRBD1. This CDR3 spans 15 amino acids. The germline CDR1 and CDR2 sequences are SEHNR and FQNEAQ (reference sequence). V lost 5 bases and J lost 4; bases outside the gene matches: 8.

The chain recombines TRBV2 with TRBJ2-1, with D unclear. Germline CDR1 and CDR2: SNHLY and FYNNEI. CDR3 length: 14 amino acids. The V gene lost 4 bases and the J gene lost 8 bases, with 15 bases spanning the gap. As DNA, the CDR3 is TGTGCCAGCAGTGGATTAAACCCTCAGGATGAGCAGTTCTTC. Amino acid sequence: CASSGLNPQDEQFF.

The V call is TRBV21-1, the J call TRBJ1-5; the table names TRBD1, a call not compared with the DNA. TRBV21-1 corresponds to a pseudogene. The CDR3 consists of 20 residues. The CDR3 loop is CASSISNRGRWENSNQPQHF. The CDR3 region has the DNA TGTGCCAGCAGCATTTCTAACAGGGGGCGGTGGGAAAATAGCAATCAGCCCCAGCATTTT.

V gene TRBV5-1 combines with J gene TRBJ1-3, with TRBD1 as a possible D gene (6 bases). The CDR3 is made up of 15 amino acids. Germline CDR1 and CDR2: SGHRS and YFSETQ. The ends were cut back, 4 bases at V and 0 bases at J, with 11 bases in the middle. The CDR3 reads CASSPGGNSGNTIYF. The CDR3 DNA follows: TGCGCCAGCAGCCCCGGGGGCAACTCTGGAAACACCATATATTTT.

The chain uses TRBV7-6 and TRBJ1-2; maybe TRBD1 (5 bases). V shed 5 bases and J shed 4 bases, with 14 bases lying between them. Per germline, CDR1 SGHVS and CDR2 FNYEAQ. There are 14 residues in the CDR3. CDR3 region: CASSHFGAGYGYTF. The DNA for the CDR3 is TGTGCCAGCAGCCACTTCGGGGCGGGCTATGGCTACACCTTC.